This TCR beta chain stems from a study of vaccination and CD4 T cells after COVID-19. This clonotype was detected only a few times. Antigen: not known. CDR3 length: 12 amino acids. Looked up from germline, CDR1 is MNHNS and CDR2 is SASEGT. V was trimmed by 5 bases and J by 5 bases, leaving 7 bases between them. Cultured CD4+ T cell DNA underwent sequencing with the Oncomine TCR Beta short-read assay. One entry per CDR3 protein results from TCRdb running MiXCR on the PCR reads. The repertoire has some 7,000 distinct CDR3 sequences, around 40% of them found once; the top ten carry roughly 22%. Sample treatment: approximately nine-day PBMC culture with coronavirus spike peptide pools or control peptides (ViraFEST assay). Samples of CD4+ T cells were obtained from the unexposed donor before the COVID-19 pandemic (2011-2018).

The sequence was obtained from a human donor in good health. Material for sequencing was CD4+ T cells from blood, cultured in vitro. The J gene is TRBJ1-5, the V gene TRBV6-1, with D uncertain. CDR3 in DNA: TGTGCCAGCAGTCCCCCGGATCAGCCCCAGCATTTT. It translates to CASSPPDQPQHF.